One sample yielded the 26 T cell receptor beta chains listed below, sequenced in a study of vaccination and CD4 T cells after COVID-19. Antigens of these TCRs are unknown. Specified treatment: roughly 10-day PBMC culture with coronavirus spike peptide pools or control peptides (ViraFEST assay). Scientists ran DNA taken from cultured CD4+ T cells through the Oncomine TCR Beta short-read assay for sequencing. MiXCR was run by TCRdb on the PCR reads, yielding one entry per CDR3 protein. The data contain fewer than 15,000 distinct CDR3 sequences, approximately 45% of them singletons. Sequencing was performed on CD4+ T cells from blood, cultured in vitro, taken after SARS-CoV-2 vaccination. The receptor source for this set is a human donor who had recovered from COVID-19.

V and J are TRBV6-1 and TRBJ2-7; D remains unclear. Germline V gene lookup returns CDR1 MNHNS and CDR2 SASEGT. Trimming removed 6 bases at V and 3 bases at J, with 6 bases between. The CDR3 contains 11 residues. The CDR3 DNA reads TGTGCCAGCAGGCTCATCTACGAGCAGTACTTC. Its translation is CASRLIYEQYF.

J is TRBJ1-1 and V is TRBV5-1; D is unclear. Germline values: CDR1 SGHRS, CDR2 YFSETQ. The V and J ends lost 2 bases and 0 bases respectively, with 14 bases between them. This CDR3 has 16 residues. In nucleotides, the CDR3 is TGCGCCAGCAGCTTCAGCTCTCAGAATGTGAACACTGAAGCTTTCTTT. It codes for CASSFSSQNVNTEAFF.

The chain employs TRBV12-3 or TRBV12-4 and TRBJ2-5; no definite D call. The ends were cut back, 2 bases at V and 2 bases at J, with 15 bases in the middle. The CDR3 is made up of 16 amino acids. The DNA of the CDR3 is TGTGCCAGCAGTTTAAGGGTGGTCAGAACTCAAGAGACCCAGTACTTC. Its protein is CASSLRVVRTQETQYF.

This clonotype was seen a few times. This chain connects TRBV7-3 to TRBJ1-1; no clear D gene. V lost 3 bases to trimming and J lost 6 bases, with 11 bases between them. The CDR3 runs to 13 residues. Germline lookup yields CDR1 SGHTA and CDR2 FQGTGA. CDR3 nucleotide sequence: TGTGCCAGCAGCTTTGATCGGGATTCTGAAGCTTTCTTT. This gives the protein CASSFDRDSEAFF.

This clonotype was detected only a few times. The CDR3 spells CSARAPPRELADTQYF. CDR3 DNA sequence: TGCAGTGCTAGAGCCCCCCCGCGGGAGTTGGCAGATACGCAGTATTTT. This chain connects TRBV20-1 to TRBJ2-3; 7 bases line up with TRBD2. Germline V CDR1 and CDR2: DFQATT, SNEGSKA (reference sequence). V lost 1 base, J lost 4 bases, and 11 bases stayed unmatched. CDR3 length: 16 amino acids.

The genes are TRBV10-3 and TRBJ2-3; no clear D. V lost 0 bases, J lost 4 bases, and 5 bases lay in between. The length of the CDR3 is 13 residues. Germline-derived CDR1 and CDR2 are ENHRY and SYGVKD. As DNA, the CDR3 is TGTGCCATCAGTGAGTCTGAGTCAGATACGCAGTATTTT. This sequence encodes CAISESESDTQYF.

This chain uses TRBV28 with TRBJ2-7; a possible D gene is TRBD2 (6 bases). The V gene's germline CDR1 is MDHEN and CDR2 SYDVKM. V lost 1 base, J lost 2 bases, and 12 bases lay in between. The CDR3 is 15 residues long. The CDR3 sequence is CASSLSGLTTYEQYF. DNA of the CDR3: TGTGCCAGCAGTTTATCGGGACTTACCACCTACGAGCAGTACTTC.

This clonotype was recorded a few times. The rearrangement links TRBV27 to TRBJ2-7, with 7 bases identical to TRBD1. After removal of 6 bases from V and 1 base from J, the junction contained 9 bases not matched to a gene. The germline V gene has CDR1 MNHEY and CDR2 SMNVEV (reference sequence). The CDR3 consists of 15 residues. CDR3 DNA: TGTGCCAGCAGCTTCCGGGACAGTGGGTCCTACGAGCAGTACTTC. Protein sequence: CASSFRDSGSYEQYF.

The chain carries TRBV15 and TRBJ2-3, with TRBD1 as a possible D gene (6 bases). The germline V gene has CDR1 LNHNV and CDR2 YYDKDF (reference sequence). This CDR3 is built from 15 residues. Trimming left V 3 bases short and J 0 bases short, with 10 bases between. DNA of the CDR3: TGTGCCACCAGCAGCTGGACAGTTAGCACAGATACGCAGTATTTT. It specifies CATSSWTVSTDTQYF.

The chain combines TRBV6-4 with TRBJ2-1, with TRBD2 matching 15 bases. Trimming at V came to 5 bases and at J to 14 bases, leaving 7 bases not matched to a gene. This CDR3 has 14 residues. Germline CDR1 is MRHNA and CDR2 is SNTAGT. The CDR3 region is CASSPGLAGGPKFF. The DNA of the CDR3 is TGTGCCAGCAGTCCCGGACTAGCGGGAGGGCCAAAGTTCTTC.

This clonotype showed up just a few times. This chain uses TRBV5-1 with TRBJ1-1; no reliable D call. Germline V CDR1 and CDR2: SGHRS, YFSETQ. The V and J ends lost 1 base and 0 bases respectively, with 7 bases between them. The CDR3 is 14 amino acids. CDR3 DNA sequence: TGCGCCAGCAGCTTGTGGGCGATGAACACTGAAGCTTTCTTT. Protein sequence: CASSLWAMNTEAFF.

J is TRBJ2-5 and V is TRBV12-3 or TRBV12-4; D perhaps matches TRBD1 (6 bases). This CDR3 has 13 residues. V lost 5 bases to trimming and J lost 5 bases, with 12 bases between them. This CDR3 is CASSRDRTETQYF. The DNA of the CDR3 is TGTGCCAGCAGTCGAGACAGGACGGAGACCCAGTACTTC.

Note on this clonotype: A read error may be the cause here, since a much bigger clone is one base away. The CDR3 sequence is CASSRSDWYYGYTF. CDR3 coding DNA: TGTGCCAGCAGTAGATCGGACTGGTACTATGGCTACACCTTC. The chain has TRBV25-1 and TRBJ1-2; D is unresolved. CDR3 length equals 14 residues. Per the germline V gene, CDR1 is MGHDK and CDR2 is SYGVNS. The V end was cut by 5 bases, the J end by 3 bases, with 13 bases between.

V usage is TRBV20-1 and J usage is TRBJ2-7; 16 bases agree with TRBD2. Germline V CDR1 and CDR2: DFQATT, SNEGSKA (reference sequence). The CDR3 totals 15 residues. Losses at the gene ends were 3 bases for V and 7 bases for J; bases not matched to a gene: 6. The CDR3 here is CSASGTSGGGWEQYF. DNA for the CDR3: TGCAGTGCTAGCGGGACTAGCGGGGGGGGTTGGGAGCAGTACTTC.

V usage is TRBV20-1 and J usage is TRBJ2-7; TRBD2 agrees at 9 bases. The J segment lost 6 bases and the V segment lost 2 bases, leaving 11 bases of the junction unmatched. The CDR3 loop spans 15 amino acids. The V gene's germline CDR1 is DFQATT and CDR2 SNEGSKA (reference sequence). The DNA of the CDR3 is TGCAGTGCTAGATGGGGAGCGGGAGGATCCCGCGAGCAGTACTTC. Translation: CSARWGAGGSREQYF.

This clonotype ranks as medium-sized. This chain links TRBV11-2 with TRBJ1-1, with D hard to call. CDR3 length: 10 residues. CDR1 is SGHAT and CDR2 is FQNNGV in the germline V gene. Between the trimmed V and J ends, which lost 8 bases and 5 bases, there was a span of 6 bases. The CDR3 nucleotides read TGTGCCAGCCGGAAGACTGAAGCTTTCTTT. Translation: CASRKTEAFF.

The sample holds a few counts of this clonotype. The chain couples TRBV20-1 to TRBJ2-7, with 8 bases aligning to TRBD2. Germline-derived CDR1 and CDR2 are DFQATT and SNEGSKA (reference sequence). Trimming took 6 bases from V and 2 from J; bases not matched to a gene: 12. The CDR3 runs to 15 residues. This CDR3 reads CSAAPPAGATYEQYF. For the CDR3, the DNA is TGCAGTGCCGCCCCCCCAGCGGGAGCCACCTACGAGCAGTACTTC.

This rearrangement joins TRBV28 to TRBJ2-7; D possibly corresponds to TRBD2 (5 bases). V dropped 5 bases and J dropped 0 bases, with 11 bases sitting between them. Germline-derived CDR1 and CDR2 are MDHEN and SYDVKM. The CDR3 runs 14 residues. This CDR3 is CASSMDGLSYEQYF. CDR3 DNA: TGTGCCAGCAGTATGGACGGACTCTCCTACGAGCAGTACTTC.

The chain carries TRBV20-1 and TRBJ2-7, with TRBD1 matching over 7 bases. The trim removed 5 bases at V and 5 bases at J, leaving 6 bases unmatched. The CDR3 runs 12 residues. Germline V gives CDR1 DFQATT, CDR2 SNEGSKA (reference sequence). The DNA for the CDR3 is TGCAGTGCTGCAGGGGGATCAGACGAGCAGTACTTC. Amino acids: CSAAGGSDEQYF.

Only a few counts were recorded for this clonotype. The V call is TRBV20-1, the J call TRBJ2-5; maybe TRBD2 (5 bases). V was pared by 2 bases and J by 5 bases, with 12 bases between. This CDR3 is 13 amino acids long. CDR1 and CDR2 (germline): DFQATT, SNEGSKA (reference sequence). In DNA form, the CDR3 reads TGCAGTGCTAGACCCCGGGGTTCTGAGACCCAGTACTTC. Translated, it gives CSARPRGSETQYF.

This chain connects TRBV2 to TRBJ2-3; 9 bases match TRBD2. V was clipped by 6 bases and J by 8 bases; unmatched bases: 9. Per germline, CDR1 SNHLY and CDR2 FYNNEI. This CDR3 has 14 amino acids. The CDR3 protein is CASRPGTSIFTQYF. CDR3 coding DNA: TGTGCCAGCAGGCCCGGGACTAGCATTTTTACGCAGTATTTT.

This clonotype is labeled as medium-sized (0.01 to 0.1%). V gene TRBV5-1 combines with J gene TRBJ1-1; no clear D. V lost 4 bases and J 0 bases, leaving 13 bases between the germline ends. The CDR3 extends over 15 amino acids. Per the germline V gene, CDR1 is SGHRS and CDR2 is YFSETQ. CDR3 nucleotide sequence: TGCGCCAGCAGCCCTTCTACAGCGGTGAACACTGAAGCTTTCTTT. Translation gives CASSPSTAVNTEAFF.

This chain uses TRBV7-9 with TRBJ1-5, with no clear D. The CDR3 is 12 amino acids. V was clipped by 5 bases and J by 7 bases, with 9 bases between them. The germline CDR1 and CDR2 sequences are SEHNR and FQNEAQ (reference sequence). CDR3 in DNA: TGTGCCAGCAGCAGCATAGGGCAGCCCCAGCATTTT. Translated: CASSSIGQPQHF.

A few counts support this clonotype. J is TRBJ2-7 and V is TRBV20-1; D is unresolved. The germline V gene has CDR1 DFQATT and CDR2 SNEGSKA (reference sequence). V dropped 1 base and J dropped 2 bases, with 9 bases sitting between them. This CDR3 contains 13 residues. CDR3 nucleotides: TGCAGTGCTAGAGTTTTGGCGACCTACGAGCAGTACTTC. Translation gives CSARVLATYEQYF.

The chain links TRBV5-1 to TRBJ2-3, with D tentatively TRBD2 (5 bases). V was cut by 8 bases and J by 1 base, with 11 bases left in between. CDR3 length: 13 residues. Germline V gene data show CDR1 as SGHRS and CDR2 as YFSETQ. The CDR3 DNA is TGCGCCAGTGAAATGGAGGGCACAGATACGCAGTATTTT. The encoded protein is CASEMEGTDTQYF.

The V and J genes are TRBV20-1 and TRBJ2-2; unclear D gene. This CDR3 comprises 13 residues. The V and J ends lost 4 bases and 7 bases respectively, with 13 bases between them. Germline V gives CDR1 DFQATT, CDR2 SNEGSKA (reference sequence). CDR3 DNA: TGCAGTGCTATTGAAAATGGGGTCGGGGAGCTGTTTTTT. Its protein product is CSAIENGVGELFF.